These 20 T cell receptor beta chains were sequenced from one sample in a study of T cells in Graves' hyperthyroidism and ophthalmopathy. The source material, RNA transcripts, was used to amplify TCR beta CDR3 regions. The HTBI primer set was used in a first-round RT-PCR of the TCR CDR3. TCRdb itself ran the multiplex PCR reads through MiXCR, one entry per CDR3 protein. The table lists approximately 870,000 distinct CDR3 sequences, 35% to 40% of them singletons, with around 10% in the top ten. The sample taken for sequencing was blood. The receptor source for this set is a man aged 18 to 29 with Graves' hyperthyroidism.

V is TRBV7-2 and J is TRBJ1-4; maybe TRBD1 (6 bases). Trimming stripped 7 bases from V and 5 bases from J, with 14 bases between. CDR3 length equals 14 residues. The germline V gene encodes CDR1 SGHTA and CDR2 FQGNSA. The CDR3 sequence is CASTLGGLNEKLFF. For the CDR3, the DNA is TGTGCCAGCACCCTCGGGGGCTTAAATGAAAAACTGTTTTTT.

The chain combines TRBV7-9 with TRBJ2-7; 13 nucleotides match TRBD2. The length of the CDR3 is 18 residues. CDR1 is SEHNR and CDR2 is FQNEAQ in the germline V gene (reference sequence). J was trimmed by 2 bases and V by 5 bases; bases with no gene match: 12. This chain's CDR3 is CASSPPAVLAGGTYEQYF. CDR3 in DNA: TGTGCCAGCAGCCCGCCGGCCGTACTAGCGGGGGGGACCTACGAGCAGTACTTC. Together with reference TRBV7-9 and TRBJ2-7, the CDR3 gives the full variable domain: DTGVSQNPRHKITKRGQNVTFRCDPISEHNRLYWYRQTLGQGPEFLTYFQNEAQLEKSRLLSDRFSAERPKGSFSTLEIQRTEQGDSAMYLCASSPPAVLAGGTYEQYFGPGTRLTVT.

A few counts support this clonotype. The V and J genes are TRBV12-3 or TRBV12-4 and TRBJ1-3; D is unresolved. This CDR3 is 15 amino acids long. V was pared by 5 bases and J by 2 bases, with 13 bases between. The CDR3 nucleotides are TGTGCCAGCAGTAGCTCGGCGGGGACTGGAAACACCATATATTTT. Translating gives CASSSSAGTGNTIYF.

Comment on this clonotype: A read error is possible here, since a much larger clone lies one base away. The chain's CDR3 is CSAGLGGGRTEAFF. As DNA, the CDR3 is TGCAGTGCTGGCCTCGGGGGGGGTCGCACTGAAGCTTTCTTT. The chain has TRBV20-1 and TRBJ1-1, with D maybe TRBD1 (5 bases). The CDR3 length is 14 residues. CDR1 and CDR2 (germline): DFQATT, SNEGSKA (reference sequence). The V end was cut by 5 bases, the J end by 4 bases, with 17 bases between.

The chain couples TRBV12-3 or TRBV12-4 to TRBJ1-1; tentative D call: TRBD1 (6 bases). Trimming cost V 6 bases and J 5 bases, with 19 bases left between them. This CDR3 has 15 amino acids. CDR3 region: CASSYTERGSTEAFF. The CDR3 DNA is TGTGCCAGCAGCTACACAGAGAGGGGGAGTACTGAAGCTTTCTTT.

This clonotype was picked up a small number of times. The chain couples TRBV2 to TRBJ2-7; 11 bases map to TRBD1. The CDR3 is made up of 14 amino acids. Germline V CDR1 and CDR2: SNHLY, FYNNEI. V lost 7 bases, J lost 1 base, and 3 bases stayed unmatched. The CDR3 region has the DNA TGTGCCAGCAAGGGACAGGGGGTGTCCTACGAGCAGTACTTC. This translates into CASKGQGVSYEQYF.

This clonotype has a count of ten or more. The germline gene is not matched at one end of the junction; a read error may be the cause. CDR3 nucleotides: TGTGCCAGCAGAGGACTAGCAGGAGAGACCCAGTACTTC. This codes for CASRGLAGETQYF. The chain has TRBV10-2 and TRBJ2-5; 8 bases are a match to TRBD2. Germline-derived CDR1 and CDR2 are WSHSY and SAAADI. There are 13 residues in the CDR3.

This clonotype was counted a few times. This chain's CDR3 is CASSHTKARVSSYEQYF. CDR3 coding DNA: TGTGCCAGCAGCCATACGAAGGCGAGGGTTAGCTCCTACGAGCAGTACTTC. V is TRBV5-5 and J is TRBJ2-7; tentatively, D is TRBD2 (5 bases). Between the trimmed V and J ends, which lost 4 bases and 0 bases, there was a span of 20 bases. The germline gives CDR1 SGHKS, CDR2 YYEKEE (reference sequence). The length of the CDR3 is 17 residues.

In this sample, this clonotype turned up many times. The chain recombines TRBV2 with TRBJ1-5; D perhaps matches TRBD1 (5 bases). The CDR3 has 16 amino acids. Germline loops: CDR1 SNHLY, CDR2 FYNNEI. V lost 6 bases, J lost 2 bases, and 17 bases lay in between. The CDR3 spells CASSASGGRRNQPQHF. DNA for the CDR3: TGTGCCAGCAGCGCGTCTGGGGGACGGCGCAATCAGCCCCAGCATTTT.

The sample holds many counts of this clonotype. The genes are TRBV5-4 and TRBJ1-4; D is uncertain. The CDR3 runs to 15 residues. Per germline, CDR1 SGHNT and CDR2 YYREEE (reference sequence). V was cut by 2 bases and J by 4 bases, with 12 bases left in between. The CDR3 coding sequence is TGTGCCAGCAGCTTCGGTAGACGGGATAATGAAAAACTGTTTTTT. Translating it yields CASSFGRRDNEKLFF.

This sequence joins TRBV2 and TRBJ1-6; possible D gene TRBD1, 5 bases. V was cut by 6 bases and J by 7 bases, with 22 bases left in between. The CDR3 is 17 residues long. Per germline, CDR1 SNHLY and CDR2 FYNNEI. The CDR3 protein is CASSQEGPRAQNSPLHF. The CDR3 nucleotides read TGTGCCAGCAGCCAGGAGGGGCCCCGAGCCCAAAATTCACCCCTCCACTTT.

The table lists this clonotype with many counts. The rearrangement joins TRBV15 to TRBJ2-7, with TRBD1 matching over 7 bases. V dropped 1 base and J dropped 2; count of bases not matched to a gene: 8. The CDR3 has 16 residues. Per the germline V gene, CDR1 is LNHNV and CDR2 is YYDKDF (reference sequence). The CDR3 sequence is CATSRAKTGAAYEQYF. The CDR3, as DNA: TGTGCCACCAGCAGAGCAAAAACAGGGGCGGCCTACGAGCAGTACTTC.

V and J are TRBV5-1 and TRBJ2-7; 7 positions agree with TRBD2. This CDR3 is 13 amino acids long. V gave up 2 bases and J gave up 3 bases; unmatched junction bases: 2. Germline CDR1 SGHRS, CDR2 YFSETQ. CDR3 region: CASSFGEGYEQYF. The CDR3 DNA follows: TGCGCCAGCAGCTTCGGGGAGGGCTACGAGCAGTACTTC.

V gene TRBV20-1 combines with J gene TRBJ2-7, with TRBD2 identical over 7 bases. Germline V lookup: CDR1 DFQATT, CDR2 SNEGSKA (reference sequence). This CDR3 contains 13 residues. V was pared by 6 bases and J by 0 bases, with 5 bases of the junction left unmatched. CDR3 loop: CSASGTISYEQYF. In nucleotides, the CDR3 is TGCAGTGCCAGCGGGACTATCTCCTACGAGCAGTACTTC.

Note on this clonotype: Germline and junction disagree at one end, which may indicate a read error. This chain links TRBV10-3 with TRBJ2-7, with 9 bases fitting TRBD2. Germline-derived CDR1 and CDR2 are ENHRY and SYGVKD. This CDR3 spans 15 amino acids. The DNA of the CDR3 is TGTGCCAGCAGTCCCTCTAGCGGGGTGACCTACGAGCAGTACTTC. Translation gives CASSPSSGVTYEQYF.

The V gene is TRBV5-1, the J gene TRBJ1-1; the match to TRBD1 covers 8 bases. V lost 0 bases and J lost 0; bases outside the gene matches: 10. This CDR3 has 18 residues. Germline V gives CDR1 SGHRS, CDR2 YFSETQ. The CDR3 protein is CASSLAHDRGGMNTEAFF. The CDR3 nucleotides are TGCGCCAGCAGCTTGGCCCACGACAGGGGTGGGATGAACACTGAAGCTTTCTTT. Based on the CDR3 plus reference TRBV5-1 and TRBJ1-1, the full variable domain is KAGVTQTPRYLIKTRGQQVTLSCSPISGHRSVSWYQQTPGQGLQFLFEYFSETQRNKGNFPGRFSGRQFSNSRSEMNVSTLELGDSALYLCASSLAHDRGGMNTEAFFGQGTRLTVV.

As to this clonotype: A much larger clone lies a single base off, so this may be a read error. The V gene is TRBV19, the J gene TRBJ2-2; D gene unclear. The CDR3 spans 13 residues. From germline, CDR1 is LNHDA and CDR2 SQIVND (reference sequence). The CDR3: CASGITLTGELFF. CDR3 nucleotides: TGTGCCAGTGGTATAACCCTTACCGGGGAGCTGTTTTTT.

There are many counts of this clonotype. CDR3 coding DNA: TGTGCCAGCAGCACCTCCCCTAAGGAGCTGTTTTTT. Translating it yields CASSTSPKELFF. The chain joins TRBV7-2 to TRBJ2-2, with D uncertain. CDR1 is SGHTA, CDR2 FQGNSA, per germline. Trimming shortened V by 5 bases and J by 10 bases, and 11 bases separated the two germline ends. This CDR3 comprises 12 residues.

The J gene is TRBJ2-5, the V gene TRBV2, with TRBD1 identical over 7 bases. CDR3 length equals 15 residues. J lost 4 bases, V lost 2 bases, and 7 bases had no gene match. The germline V gene encodes CDR1 SNHLY and CDR2 FYNNEI. The CDR3 protein is CASSETRTGAETQYF. The CDR3 DNA reads as TGTGCCAGCAGTGAAACCCGGACAGGCGCAGAGACCCAGTACTTC.

CDR3 DNA sequence: TGTGCTTCAGGGGAAGGCGGGACAGCAAATGAAAAACTGTTTTTT. Protein: CASGEGGTANEKLFF. V is TRBV2 and J is TRBJ1-4; 7 nucleotides match TRBD1. The CDR3 covers 15 residues. The germline CDR1 and CDR2 sequences are SNHLY and FYNNEI.